The 9 T cell receptor beta chains in this list originate from one sample, sequenced in a study of cytomegalovirus exposure and HLA in healthy donors. This table comes from immunoSEQ multiplex PCR, and its TCRdb copy is limited to in-frame clones, with some not included. The sample lists about 160,000 clones, about 95% occurring once. Sample: PBMCs. These receptors came from a woman younger than 30 in good health and CMV-seronegative.

This clone was seen once. The rearrangement uses TRBV6-5 and TRBJ1-4; a possible D gene is TRBD1 (5 bases). Germline values: CDR1 MNHEY, CDR2 SVGAGI. The ends were cut back, 9 bases at V and 0 bases at J, with 8 bases in the middle. The CDR3 covers 13 residues. The CDR3 coding sequence is TGTGCCAGTCAGGGAACAACTAATGAAAAACTGTTTTTT. This codes for CASQGTTNEKLFF.

V usage is TRBV11-2 and J usage is TRBJ1-1; TRBD1 agrees at 7 bases. CDR3 size: 15 residues. V was clipped by 5 bases and J by 4 bases; unmatched bases: 10. Germline V gene data show CDR1 as SGHAT and CDR2 as FQNNGV. The CDR3 here is CASSPWTGVSTEAFF. CDR3 sequence (DNA): TGTGCCAGCAGCCCCTGGACAGGCGTTTCCACTGAAGCTTTCTTT.

V usage is TRBV9 and J usage is TRBJ1-6; no reliable D call. V lost 4 bases and J 10 bases, leaving 18 bases between the germline ends. The CDR3 has 15 residues. The germline gives CDR1 SGDLS, CDR2 YYNGEE. The CDR3 protein is CASSPEDSPYSPLHF. The CDR3 DNA reads TGTGCCAGCAGCCCCGAGGACTCCCCATACTCACCCCTCCACTTT.

V gene TRBV7-6 combines with J gene TRBJ1-2, with TRBD1 as a possible D gene (5 bases). The V end was cut by 3 bases, the J end by 8 bases, with 13 bases between. The CDR3 has 13 residues. Germline-derived CDR1 and CDR2 are SGHVS and FNYEAQ. The CDR3 DNA sequence: TGTGCCAGCAGCTTTCGACAGCTTCGGGGCTACACCTTC. Translation: CASSFRQLRGYTF.

The CDR3 reads CASSYQGMGNYGYTF. The CDR3 coding sequence is TGTGCCAGCAGTTATCAGGGGATGGGGAACTATGGCTACACCTTC. The chain links TRBV6-5 to TRBJ1-2; possibly TRBD1 for D (6 bases). This CDR3 region has 15 residues. V lost 3 bases and J 2 bases, leaving 13 bases between the germline ends. Per germline, CDR1 MNHEY and CDR2 SVGAGI.

This clone was observed once. Here the CDR3 DNA reads TGTGCCAGCAGCCACGCCGGGACAGGGGACTACGAGCAGTACTTC. Its translation is CASSHAGTGDYEQYF. This chain links TRBV14 with TRBJ2-7; 10 nucleotides match TRBD1. V was clipped by 3 bases and J by 3 bases; unmatched bases: 5. The germline CDR1 and CDR2 sequences are SGHDN and FVKESK. This CDR3 has 15 residues.

V gene TRBV9 combines with J gene TRBJ1-2, with 7 bases aligning to TRBD1. The CDR3 totals 16 residues. CDR1 SGDLS and CDR2 YYNGEE come from the germline V gene. Trimming took 0 bases from V and 0 from J; bases not matched to a gene: 5. CDR3 sequence (DNA): TGTGCCAGCAGCGTAGAGGGACAGCCAGCTAACTATGGCTACACCTTC. It encodes CASSVEGQPANYGYTF.

The rearrangement uses TRBV5-1 and TRBJ2-3; perhaps TRBD2 as D (5 bases). V gave up 4 bases and J gave up 0 bases, with 9 bases separating them. This CDR3 has 14 residues. Germline loops: CDR1 SGHRS, CDR2 YFSETQ. The CDR3 reads CASSDGVSTDTQYF. The CDR3 DNA sequence: TGCGCCAGCAGCGACGGGGTGAGCACAGATACGCAGTATTTT.

This chain links TRBV4-3 with TRBJ2-1; 9 nucleotides align to TRBD2. The CDR3 is 15 residues long. The ends lost 2 bases at V and 9 bases at J; junction bases unmatched: 8. Germline CDR1 reads LGHNA; CDR2 reads YSLEER. The CDR3 spells CASSQLGLAFIEQFF. DNA of the CDR3: TGCGCCAGCAGCCAACTTGGACTAGCGTTTATTGAGCAGTTCTTC.